This T cell receptor beta chain was profiled in a study of identical twins (TCRdb year 2016). Study-wide context: To test whether fetal clonotypes persist, the study used deep sequencing on TCR alpha and beta repertoires from monozygotic twins, unrelated adults of various ages, and cord blood. To rule out contamination, the twin experiments were replicated at different times with different library preparation protocols. Beyond this particular receptor, the publication reports: Zero-insertion analyses could be partly confounded by invariant T cells such as MAIT and iNKT, although diverse VJ usage argued against such confounding for most clonotypes. Fewer insertions were carried by abundant cord blood beta clonotypes; a weaker similar trend was observed in young adult naive repertoires, while no such trend was observed in memory repertoires. The excess sharing between twins in beta out-of-frame sequences was weaker because fewer shared sequences reduced the signal-to-noise ratio. Because the same donors could not be followed over many years, the conclusions depended on cross-sectional statistical analysis. In monozygotic twins, out-of-frame TCR alpha sharing was systematically underestimated by recombination models, although the models agreed with sharing between unrelated individuals. Compared with coincidental sharing between unrelated individuals, out-of-frame TCR alpha sequences shared between twins had an excess of sequences with low generation probability.

Every donor in the study was a healthy Caucasian. The twin cohort comprised three pairs of female monozygotic twins, all aged roughly 18 to 30 years. The RNA used for TCR libraries was isolated from peripheral blood mononuclear cells. Receptor libraries were prepared by 5' RACE. Reads for this sample came from an Illumina HiSeq 2000. A universal primer binding site was introduced by template switching, and a unique molecular identifier was present in the final cDNA, enabling accurate counting of TCR cDNA molecules. Specific primers in the conserved constant-segment region were used to synthesize first-strand cDNA for TCR alpha and beta chains. To control for contamination, every cDNA library was double barcoded, receiving both a SMART-Mk sample barcode and Illumina barcodes. TruSeq adapter sequences, together with Illumina sample barcodes, were added in two successive PCR steps. Sequencing of the TCR alpha and beta cDNA libraries was done on the Illumina HiSeq platform using custom primers. The published analysis was carried out like this. MiGEC processed the raw reads to extract unique molecular identifiers, while MiXCR was used to determine the CDR3 positions. For each individual, recombination models were inferred using an EM algorithm with the repgenHMM and IGoR tools. Shared clonotypes were analyzed with the tcR package in R, and sharing was normalized by the product of cloneset sizes. To study raw recombination without the effects of thymic and clonal selection, out-of-frame nonproductive sequences were analyzed. Through fastp at Q25 and MiXCR, TCRdb rebuilt clones from the public reads, retaining in-frame beta chains. Every entry covers one CDR3 protein and lists the most common genes and DNA from its rows. These V and J calls originate from TCRdb's pipeline instead of the authors' own analysis. The sample data list under 900,000 distinct CDR3 sequences, and 15% to 20% of these were observed just once. The top ten clones comprise around 13% of the sample.

For this chain, trimming is 2 bases at the V end and 3 bases at the J end, and the number of junction bases without a gene match is 0. Via the germline V gene, CDR1 is MNHEY and CDR2 SVGAGI. The CDR3 sequence holds 13 residues, the cysteine and phenylalanine included. The entry retains the CDR3 DNA only, 39 bases that are in frame from base 1. In this sample, this clonotype turned up a few times. No cognate antigen has been identified for it. The record has no base qualities; no much larger clone is one base away. These data also featured in a second study, about T cells expressing NK-cell markers. Per the second study: Eight or nine donors provided sorted CD3+CD56+NKG2C+, CD3+CD56+NKG2C- and CD3+CD56-NKG2C+ T-cell subsets, whose TCR beta-chain repertoires were profiled. Of the eight sequenced donors, seven were found to be HCMV-seropositive and one was found to be HCMV-seronegative. To restrict sorting to alphabetaTCR-expressing T cells, an anti-gammadeltaTCR antibody was added in several experiments. For about 6 donors, the dominant CD3+CD56+NKG2C+ clonotypes were among the top 10 CD8+ clonotypes and accounted for roughly 1.0-8% of CD8+ T cells. Those dominant clonotypes were again the most abundant among CD3+CD56-NKG2C+ cells in a handful of donors, at about 28.3-60.1%. It remained unclear whether the expanded NKG2C-expressing T cell clones were specific for HCMV antigens. Randomly selected healthy volunteers, three men and five women, were used as the eight sequenced donors. HCMV-specific IgG was detected in serum with a commercial ELISA kit to determine HCMV serostatus. Bulk peripheral blood T-cell repertoires were additionally sequenced from unsorted PBMC for 5 or 6 donors. MIGEC handled demultiplexing of the reads and grouping by UMI, while MiTCR was used to assemble and quantify clonotypes. Only TCR cDNA sequences supported by at least two reads were kept to exclude erroneous sequences. Downstream repertoire analysis used the tcR package, and clonotypes were matched across fractions by CDR3 nucleotide sequence plus V segment. Antigen specificity was annotated against VDJdb with VDJmatch, allowing one amino acid substitution in CDR3.

Sequenced material: PBMCs. The chain uses TRBV6-5 and TRBJ2-7; TRBD2 matches 8 bases in the middle. The TCR sequence derives from a woman younger than 35 in good health. The DNA sequence follows: TGTGCCAGCAGTTACCGGGAGGGCTACGAGCAGTACTTC. Its translation reads: CASSYREGYEQYF.